The TCR beta chain under discussion was sequenced for a study of T cell responses to AZD1222 COVID-19 vaccine (dated by TCRdb to about 2021). With respect to the entire study: TCR sequencing was performed for 233 trial participants, of whom some 200 were given two doses of AZD1222 and some 25 were given two doses of MenACWY control vaccine. Trial participants were enrolled by age into 18-55, 56-69 and 70-plus year subgroups, with 148, 28 and 57 TCR-sequenced participants respectively. On the study overall, not on this receptor specifically: Most participants were white British and females outnumbered males, and the authors suggested that clonal diversity may have been underestimated. Because no day 14 peak-response samples were available, repertoires were characterized only after the peak T cell response. After two AZD1222 doses, spike-specific TCR breadth and depth were significantly higher than at day 0 and than in MenACWY recipients. Only five or six AZD1222 recipients were SARS-CoV-2 seropositive at baseline, limiting conclusions about previously exposed vaccinees. The 56-69-year group was small, and its depth increase did not reach significance, likely because of low power. CD4 TCRs associated with the vaccine covered the entire spike protein, and the dominant responses were in regions 160-218 and 743-854. Nearly half of unique spike-specific TCRs reportedly recognized epitopes outside regions mutated in the B.1.351 and B.1.1.7 variants.

The CDR3 regions of human TCRbeta chains were subjected to immunosequencing. The source study handled its data this way. Repertoire TCRs were checked for matches against a reference library of SARS-CoV-2-specific TCRs that had been generated using the MIRA antigen-specificity platform. Breadth meant the fraction of unique TCRs that were SARS-CoV-2-associated, whereas depth meant the fraction of total T cells that were SARS-CoV-2-associated. Each spike-specific TCR was assigned to its reactive spike region and to a CD4 or CD8 class using the MIRA data. Log10-transformed breadth and depth values were compared by one-way ANOVA with Sidak's multiple comparisons tests. Held by TCRdb, this immuneACCESS table contains in-frame sequences only and omits some clones. Under half of the omission traces to an unresolved V gene where checked; the cause of the rest is unknown. V, J and clone size reflect that table, while D and trimming were determined from the DNA. This sample lists roughly 200,000 clones; approximately 91% were detected once. The ten top clones hold nearly 3.5% of the sample.

Counted from cysteine to phenylalanine, this CDR3 has 15 amino acids. The kept DNA is CDR3 alone, 45 bases in frame from the first base. According to the study, the label for this sample's time point signals: about 28 days (+/-7) after the second vaccine dose. AZD1222 recipients whose second dose came at about 4 weeks and those whose second dose came at about 12 weeks were combined into one group, since spike-specific TCR depth and breadth did not differ between the two schedules. The vaccinee samples were drawn from two UK trials, COV001 and COV002, one of which was a single-blind randomized controlled phase 2/3 trial testing AZD1222 (ChAdOx1 nCoV-19) in healthy adults. Trial participant PBMC samples were collected at day 0 and day 28 after the second dose for TCRbeta chain sequencing. In regard to this clone: Its antigen target is currently unknown. No quality values exist for individual bases; no much larger clone is one base distant.

This sequence originates from an adult who received the AZD1222 COVID-19 vaccine. Recombination connected TRBV12-2 to TRBJ1-6. TRBV12-2 is a pseudogene locus. Here the sequenced sample was peripheral blood, taken 28 days after the second AZD1222 dose. CDR3 loop: CASRLAADCVSPLHF. Read as DNA, the sequence is TGTGCAAGTCGCTTAGCGGCCGACTGCGTTTCACCCCTCCACTTT.